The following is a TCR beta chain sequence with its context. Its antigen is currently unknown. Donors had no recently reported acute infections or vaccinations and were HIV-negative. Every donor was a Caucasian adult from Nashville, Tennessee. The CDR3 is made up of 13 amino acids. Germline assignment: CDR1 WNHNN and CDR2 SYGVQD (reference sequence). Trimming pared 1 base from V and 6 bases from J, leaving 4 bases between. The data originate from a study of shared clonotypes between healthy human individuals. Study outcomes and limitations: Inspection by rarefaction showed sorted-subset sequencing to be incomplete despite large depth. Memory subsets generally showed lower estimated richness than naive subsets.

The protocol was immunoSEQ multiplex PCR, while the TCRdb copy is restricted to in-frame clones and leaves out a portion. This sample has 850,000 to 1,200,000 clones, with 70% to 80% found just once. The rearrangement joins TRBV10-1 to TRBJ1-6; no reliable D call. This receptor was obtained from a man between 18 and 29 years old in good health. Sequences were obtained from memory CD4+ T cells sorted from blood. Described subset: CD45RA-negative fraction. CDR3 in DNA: TGCGCCAGCAGTGAGTTTCGTAATTCACCCCTCCACTTT. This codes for CASSEFRNSPLHF.